This entry features one TCR beta chain sequence. The antigen remains undetermined. With 4 bases clipped from V and 5 bases from J, the junction kept 9 bases outside the gene matches. Germline-derived CDR1 and CDR2 are SGHKS and YYEKEE (reference sequence). The CDR3 is made up of 16 amino acids. The data stem from a study of cytomegalovirus exposure and HLA in healthy donors. Study background: The study's early data release held about 85 million unique TCRs from HLA-typed donors. Study-wide results and limits: TCR beta chains numbering some 160 were designated cytomegalovirus-associated.

Primers included in the PCR were 60 Vbeta and 13 Jbeta primers. Some clones are missing from TCRdb's copy, which holds only in-frame ones; the method was immunoSEQ multiplex PCR. The sample comprises under 200,000 clones, about 85% of which are singletons, and around 1.3% rests with the top ten. The receptor was derived from a man in his forties or fifties in good health and CMV-seropositive. The chain joins TRBV5-5 to TRBJ1-1; TRBD1 agrees at 12 bases. The material sequenced was PBMCs. CDR3 DNA: TGTGCCAGCAGCACCCGGGACAGGGGGCGGAGTACTGAAGCTTTCTTT. Protein: CASSTRDRGRSTEAFF.